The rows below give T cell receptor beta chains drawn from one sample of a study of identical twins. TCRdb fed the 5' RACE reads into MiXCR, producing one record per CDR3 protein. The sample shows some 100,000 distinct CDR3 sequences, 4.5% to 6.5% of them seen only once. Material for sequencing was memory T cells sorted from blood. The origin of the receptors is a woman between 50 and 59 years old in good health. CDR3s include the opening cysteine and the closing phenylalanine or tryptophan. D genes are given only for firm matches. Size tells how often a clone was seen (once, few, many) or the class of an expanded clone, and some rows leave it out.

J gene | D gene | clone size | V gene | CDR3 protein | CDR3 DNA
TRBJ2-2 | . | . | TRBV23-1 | CASSQPGQGSLMDPGSCFF | .
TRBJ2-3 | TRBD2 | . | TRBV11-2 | CASSLGGTSDRYTQYF | TGTGCCAGCAGCTTAGGCGGGACTAGCGATCGTTATACGCAGTATTTT
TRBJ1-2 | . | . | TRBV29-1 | CSVLRGYGYTF | TGCAGCGTTTTGAGGGGCTATGGCTACACCTTC
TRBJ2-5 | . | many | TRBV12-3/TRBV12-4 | CASSLEDRRTQYF | TGTGCCAGCAGTTTGGAGGATCGGAGGACCCAGTACTTC
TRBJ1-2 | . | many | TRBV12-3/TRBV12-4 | CASSLAAGGYTF | TGTGCCAGCAGTTTAGCAGCGGGGGGCTACACCTTC
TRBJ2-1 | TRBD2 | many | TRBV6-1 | CASSGTSGRGLNEQFF | TGTGCCAGCAGTGGGACTAGCGGGAGGGGGTTGAATGAGCAGTTCTTC
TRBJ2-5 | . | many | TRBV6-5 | CASSYGQTFQETQYF | TGTGCCAGCAGTTACGGACAGACATTCCAAGAGACCCAGTACTTC
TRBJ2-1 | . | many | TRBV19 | CASSWLSLDNNEQFF | TGTGCCAGTAGTTGGCTGAGCCTGGACAACAATGAGCAGTTCTTC
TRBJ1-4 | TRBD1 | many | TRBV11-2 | CASSRRTGTGGEKLFF | TGTGCCAGCAGCAGGCGAACCGGGACAGGGGGCGAAAAACTGTTTTTT
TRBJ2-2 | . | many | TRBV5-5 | CASSLRGSNTGELFF | TGTGCCAGCAGCTTGCGGGGTTCGAACACCGGGGAGCTGTTTTTT
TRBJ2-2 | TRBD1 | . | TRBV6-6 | CASPGQGNTGELFF | TGTGCCAGCCCCGGACAGGGGAACACCGGGGAGCTGTTTTTT
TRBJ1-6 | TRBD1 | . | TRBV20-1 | CSAREDRNSYNSPLHF | TGCAGTGCTAGAGAGGACAGGAACTCCTATAATTCACCCCTCCACTTT
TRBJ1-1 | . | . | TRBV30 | CAWSRTTEAFF | TGTGCCTGGAGTAGGACAACTGAAGCTTTCTTT
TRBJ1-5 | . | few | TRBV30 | CAWSNDPSNQPQHF | TGTGCCTGGAGTAACGATCCGTCTAATCAGCCCCAGCATTTT
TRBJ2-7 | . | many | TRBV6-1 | CASILFNEQYF | TGTGCCAGCATCCTGTTCAACGAGCAGTACTTC
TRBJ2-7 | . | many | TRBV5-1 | CASSPGAGSEQYF | TGCGCCAGCAGCCCGGGCGCCGGGTCCGAGCAGTACTTC
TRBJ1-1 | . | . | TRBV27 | CASSLRASNTEAFF | TGTGCCAGCAGTTTAAGGGCGTCGAACACTGAAGCTTTCTTT
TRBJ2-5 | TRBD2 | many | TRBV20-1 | CSASAGLAFYQETQYF | TGCAGTGCTAGTGCGGGACTAGCTTTTTACCAAGAGACCCAGTACTTC
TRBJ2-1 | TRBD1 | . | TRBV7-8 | CASSFKRQGFDEQFF | TGTGCCAGCAGCTTTAAGAGACAGGGATTCGATGAGCAGTTCTTC
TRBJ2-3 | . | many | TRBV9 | CASSYPGQDTQYF | TGTGCCAGCAGCTATCCCGGACAAGATACGCAGTATTTT
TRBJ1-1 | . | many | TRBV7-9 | CASSLVPENTEAFF | TGTGCCAGCAGCTTAGTGCCAGAGAACACTGAAGCTTTCTTT
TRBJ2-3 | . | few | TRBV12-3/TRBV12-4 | CASTLEADTQYF | TGTGCCAGCACCTTAGAAGCAGATACGCAGTATTTT
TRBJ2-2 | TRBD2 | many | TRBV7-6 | CASSSPSGKNTGELFF | TGTGCCAGCAGCTCCCCTAGCGGGAAAAACACCGGGGAGCTGTTTTTT
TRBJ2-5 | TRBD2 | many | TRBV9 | CASSSRTSVETQYF | TGTGCCAGCAGCTCACGGACTAGCGTGGAGACCCAGTACTTC
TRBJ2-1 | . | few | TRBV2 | CASSERDGSLNEQFF | TGTGCCAGCAGTGAACGGGATGGGAGCCTCAATGAGCAGTTCTTC
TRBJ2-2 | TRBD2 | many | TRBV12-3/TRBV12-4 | CASSHRRSGSGAGELFF | TGTGCCAGCAGCCACCGCCGAAGCGGGAGTGGCGCCGGGGAGCTGTTTTTT
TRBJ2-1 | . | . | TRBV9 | CASSDREVYNEQFF | TGTGCCAGCAGCGATAGGGAGGTCTACAATGAGCAGTTCTTC
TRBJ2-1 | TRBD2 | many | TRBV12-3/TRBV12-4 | CASSLASGDINEQFF | TGTGCCAGCAGTTTGGCTAGCGGGGATATTAATGAGCAGTTCTTC
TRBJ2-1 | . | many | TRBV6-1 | CASSVFNNEQFF | TGTGCCAGCAGTGTCTTCAACAATGAGCAGTTCTTC
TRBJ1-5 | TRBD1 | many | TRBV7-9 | CASSSSGTASPRQHF | TGTGCCAGCAGTTCCTCCGGGACAGCATCGCCGCGACAGCATTTT
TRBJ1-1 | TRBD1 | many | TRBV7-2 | CASSPIRRGRFNTEAFF | TGTGCCAGCAGCCCCATCCGCAGGGGGCGATTTAACACTGAAGCTTTCTTT
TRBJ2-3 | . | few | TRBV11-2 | CASSEGGGSGTQYF | TGTGCCAGCAGCGAGGGGGGGGGTAGCGGTACGCAGTATTTT
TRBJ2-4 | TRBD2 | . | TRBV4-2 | CASSQGLAPGNIQYF | TGTGCCAGCAGCCAGGGACTAGCCCCCGGAAACATTCAGTACTTC
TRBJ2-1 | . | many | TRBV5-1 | CASSLGGDGLDEQFF | TGCGCCAGCAGCTTGGGGGGCGATGGGCTGGATGAGCAGTTCTTC
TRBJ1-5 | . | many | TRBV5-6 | CASSLRGFSNQPQHF | TGTGCCAGCAGCTTGCGGGGGTTTAGCAATCAGCCCCAGCATTTT
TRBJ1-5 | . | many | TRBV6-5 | CASSSTVSNQPQHF | TGTGCCAGCAGTTCGACAGTTAGCAATCAGCCCCAGCATTTT
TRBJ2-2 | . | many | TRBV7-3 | CASSFTAGPGELFF | TGTGCCAGCAGCTTCACCGCGGGACCCGGGGAGCTGTTTTTT
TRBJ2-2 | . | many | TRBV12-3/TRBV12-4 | CAGGDTGELFF | TGTGCGGGGGGAGACACCGGGGAGCTGTTTTTT
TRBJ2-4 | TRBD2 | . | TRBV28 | CACSPGGAGAKNIQYF | TGTGCCTGCAGTCCGGGGGGGGCGGGAGCCAAAAACATTCAGTACTTC
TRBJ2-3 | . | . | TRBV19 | CASSISFGQLTDTQYF | TGTGCCAGTAGTATCTCTTTTGGACAGCTCACAGATACGCAGTATTTT
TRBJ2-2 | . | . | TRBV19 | CASSRNQAGPLGELFF | TGTGCCAGTAGTAGAAACCAAGCGGGCCCACTCGGGGAGCTGTTTTTT
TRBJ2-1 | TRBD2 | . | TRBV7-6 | CASSRAGGSSYNEQFF | TGTGCCAGCAGCCGTGCGGGAGGGAGCTCCTACAATGAGCAGTTCTTC
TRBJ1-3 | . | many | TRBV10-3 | CAISGASTSAGNTIYF | TGTGCCATCAGTGGGGCCTCGACGAGCGCTGGAAACACCATATATTTT
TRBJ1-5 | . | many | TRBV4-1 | CASSQEIGGRDQPQHF | TGCGCCAGCAGCCAAGAGATCGGGGGGCGGGATCAGCCCCAGCATTTT
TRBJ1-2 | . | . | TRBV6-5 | CASSRGSIGYGYTF | TGTGCCAGCAGTAGGGGCTCCATCGGCTATGGCTACACCTTC
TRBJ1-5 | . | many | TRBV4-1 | CASSRARGPQHF | TGCGCCAGCAGTCGGGCCCGCGGGCCCCAGCATTTT